These 31 T cell receptor beta chains originate from one sample sequenced in a study of blood T cell repertoires in COVID-19. Clones were read by immunoSEQ multiplex PCR, and TCRdb kept only the in-frame ones, dropping some. The repertoire holds about 140,000 clones, roughly 79% seen once, with under 3% in the top ten. Sequenced: PBMCs or T cells enriched from blood (not recorded which). These receptor sequences come from a woman in her fifties or sixties who had recovered from COVID-19.

CDR3 sequence reads: CASSSDRNGYTF. Here the CDR3 DNA reads TGTGCCAGCAGCTCAGACAGGAATGGCTACACCTTC. The chain recombines TRBV7-9 with TRBJ1-2, with a possible D match to TRBD1 (6 bases). The CDR3 length is 12 residues. Germline V gene lookup returns CDR1 SEHNR and CDR2 FQNEAQ (reference sequence). The V and J ends lost 4 bases and 6 bases respectively, with 9 bases between them.

J is TRBJ1-5 and V is TRBV2; the D gene is possibly TRBD1 (6 bases). The CDR3 contains 16 residues. Trimming stripped 0 bases from V and 2 bases from J, with 11 bases between. Germline values: CDR1 SNHLY, CDR2 FYNNEI. CDR3 in amino acids: CASSEAKRQGNQPQHF. In nucleotides, the CDR3 is TGTGCCAGCAGTGAAGCAAAGAGACAGGGCAATCAGCCCCAGCATTTT.

The chain has TRBV19 and TRBJ1-1, with D tentatively TRBD1 (5 bases). The CDR3 is 11 residues long. With 8 bases removed from V and 7 bases from J, the gap between germline ends came to 11 bases. Germline V gene sequence: CDR1 LNHDA, CDR2 SQIVND (reference sequence). The CDR3 here is CASAGPHEAFF. The CDR3 bases are TGTGCCAGTGCGGGGCCCCATGAAGCTTTCTTT.

The J gene is TRBJ1-1, the V gene TRBV19; weak D call: TRBD1 (5 bases). The CDR3 has 13 residues. Germline CDR1 is LNHDA and CDR2 is SQIVND (reference sequence). Trimming left V 7 bases short and J 3 bases short, with 12 bases between. This CDR3 is CASNDQGHTEAFF. The CDR3 region has the DNA TGTGCCAGTAACGATCAGGGTCACACTGAAGCTTTCTTT.

Here the CDR3 reads CASSPQRLAGGYNEQFF. The CDR3 nucleotides read TGTGCCAGCTCACCCCAGCGACTAGCGGGAGGTTACAATGAGCAGTTCTTC. The chain couples TRBV18 to TRBJ2-1; TRBD2 matches 13 bases. The CDR3 has 17 amino acids. Germline V gene sequence: CDR1 KGHSH, CDR2 LQKENI. Trimming cost V 3 bases and J 4 bases; bases outside gene matches: 6.

This clone was seen a few times. The rearrangement links TRBV5-1 to TRBJ2-5; TRBD1 aligns across 7 bases. V was pared by 1 base and J by 1 base, with 7 bases of the junction left unmatched. The germline CDR1 and CDR2 sequences are SGHRS and YFSETQ. The CDR3 covers 16 residues. This CDR3 reads CASSLSNRGIQETQYF. CDR3 DNA sequence: TGCGCCAGCAGCTTGAGCAACAGGGGAATCCAAGAGACCCAGTACTTC.

The rearrangement uses TRBV5-4 and TRBJ2-3, with 11 bases identical to TRBD2. Germline V lookup: CDR1 SGHNT, CDR2 YYREEE (reference sequence). CDR3 length: 15 residues. J gave up 4 bases and V 2 bases, and 3 bases lay outside the gene matches. The CDR3 DNA sequence: TGTGCCAGCAGCTTCTCTAGCGGGGGGTCAGATACGCAGTATTTT. Its protein product is CASSFSSGGSDTQYF.

This clone was recorded a few times. The chain combines TRBV20-1 with TRBJ1-2, with D possibly being TRBD1 (5 bases). CDR3 length equals 17 residues. Trimming stripped 3 bases from V and 6 bases from J, with 26 bases between. Germline assignment: CDR1 DFQATT and CDR2 SNEGSKA (reference sequence). CDR3 DNA: TGCAGTGCTAGTCTCCAAGCGGGACGGGGCAGGGAGAATGGCTACACCTTC. It specifies CSASLQAGRGRENGYTF.

This sequence joins TRBV19 and TRBJ2-5; no definite D call. Germline CDR1 reads LNHDA; CDR2 reads SQIVND (reference sequence). Trimming pared 7 bases from V and 2 bases from J, leaving 14 bases between. This CDR3 is 14 amino acids long. DNA for the CDR3: TGTGCCAGTACCCTGGTTCCCACACAAGAGACCCAGTACTTC. It yields the protein CASTLVPTQETQYF.

This clone was observed once. The chain recombines TRBV28 with TRBJ1-5; 9 bases are shared with TRBD1. This CDR3 has 15 residues. V trimming: 5 bases; J trimming: 4 bases; junction bases outside the gene matches: 6. Germline values: CDR1 MDHEN, CDR2 SYDVKM. The chain's CDR3 is CASSVDRGINQPQHF. The CDR3 DNA reads as TGTGCCAGCAGTGTCGACAGGGGGATAAATCAGCCCCAGCATTTT.

The chain is built from TRBV3-1 (or the pseudogene TRBV3-2) and TRBJ1-3; 8 nucleotides line up with TRBD1. Germline V CDR1 and CDR2: LGHDT, YNNKEL (reference sequence). This CDR3 comprises 19 residues. The J segment lost 4 bases and the V segment lost 4 bases, leaving 18 bases of the junction unmatched. The CDR3 DNA reads TGTGCCAGCAGCCGCGCTCCCAGGACAGGGAATTATCTAGGAAACACCATATATTTT. Its translation: CASSRAPRTGNYLGNTIYF.

The chain employs TRBV3-1 (or the pseudogene TRBV3-2) and TRBJ2-3; D is ambiguous. Germline V CDR1 and CDR2: LGHDT, YNNKEL (reference sequence). Trimming left V 4 bases short and J 0 bases short, with 11 bases between. The CDR3 is 15 residues long. The CDR3 sequence is CASSLRDISTDTQYF. The DNA for the CDR3 is TGTGCCAGCAGCCTGCGAGACATCAGCACAGATACGCAGTATTTT.

This clone was observed once. This chain connects TRBV18 to TRBJ1-4; TRBD1 aligns across 8 bases. From germline, CDR1 is KGHSH and CDR2 LQKENI. The CDR3 has 14 residues. With V trimmed by 2 bases and J by 6 bases, 2 bases remained unmatched. CDR3 in amino acids: CASSPNRGDEKLFF. CDR3 bases: TGTGCCAGCTCACCAAACAGGGGGGATGAAAAACTGTTTTTT.

This clone occurred once. This chain connects TRBV5-5 to TRBJ2-3, with 7 bases that match TRBD2. Trimming at V came to 5 bases and at J to 1 base, leaving 22 bases not matched to a gene. Germline V gene data show CDR1 as SGHKS and CDR2 as YYEKEE (reference sequence). The CDR3 has 20 residues. As DNA, the CDR3 is TGTGCCAGCAGACCCTTACAAAGTAACTGGCGGGAGCAAGGCACAGATACGCAGTATTTT. It translates to CASRPLQSNWREQGTDTQYF. The full variable domain, rest sourced from reference TRBV5-5 and TRBJ2-3, is DAGVTQSPTHLIKTRGQQVTLRCSPISGHKSVSWYQQVLGQGPQFIFQYYEKEERGRGNFPDRFSARQFPNYSSELNVNALLLGDSALYLCASRPLQSNWREQGTDTQYFGPGTRLTVL.

This chain uses TRBV13 with TRBJ2-3; 10 bases align to TRBD2. The germline gives CDR1 PRHDT, CDR2 FYEKMQ (reference sequence). This CDR3 is built from 14 residues. The V segment lost 6 bases and the J segment 4 bases; nucleotides outside the gene matches: 4. CDR3 DNA sequence: TGTGCCAGCAGGTCAGCGGGAGGGCCAGATACGCAGTATTTT. It specifies CASRSAGGPDTQYF.

The genes are TRBV10-3 and TRBJ2-1, with D possibly TRBD2 on 6 matching bases. The germline CDR1 and CDR2 sequences are ENHRY and SYGVKD. Trimming left V 0 bases short and J 7 bases short, with 13 bases between. The length of the CDR3 is 15 residues. The CDR3 sequence is CAISESTPRGNEQFF. CDR3 nucleotide sequence: TGTGCCATCAGTGAGTCGACTCCCCGGGGGAATGAGCAGTTCTTC.

This clone has just a few counts. The chain is built from TRBV7-4 and TRBJ1-3, with 7 nucleotides matching TRBD1. Unmatched junction bases numbered 4, after V lost 1 base and J lost 4 bases. This CDR3 comprises 15 residues. Germline values: CDR1 SGHVT, CDR2 SQSDAQ. CDR3 residues: CASSLGTGVGNTIYF. The CDR3 DNA is TGTGCCAGCAGCTTAGGAACAGGGGTCGGAAACACCATATATTTT.

The J gene is TRBJ1-2, the V gene TRBV20-1; D uncertain. Germline V gene sequence: CDR1 DFQATT, CDR2 SNEGSKA (reference sequence). Trimming took off 3 bases at V and 4 bases at J, with 12 bases between the two ends. The length of the CDR3 is 13 residues. CDR3 bases: TGCAGTGCTAGTTCGGGGTACGGCTATGGCTACACCTTC. Encoded protein: CSASSGYGYGYTF.

The rearrangement joins TRBV5-1 to TRBJ2-5; TRBD1 aligns across 9 bases. Germline assignment: CDR1 SGHRS and CDR2 YFSETQ. After removal of 4 bases from V and 4 bases from J, the junction contained 8 bases not matched to a gene. The CDR3 is 15 residues long. The CDR3 DNA is TGCGCCAGCAGCCGTTTTACAGGGGGCGGAGAGACCCAGTACTTC. Its protein is CASSRFTGGGETQYF.

The gene calls are TRBV7-9 and TRBJ2-1, with D possibly being TRBD1 (6 bases). Germline V gene lookup returns CDR1 SEHNR and CDR2 FQNEAQ (reference sequence). The CDR3 has 17 residues. Trimming left V 2 bases short and J 2 bases short, with 16 bases between. The DNA for the CDR3 is TGTGCCAGCAGCTTAAGCAGGGGCGTGAGTCCCTACAATGAGCAGTTCTTC. Protein product: CASSLSRGVSPYNEQFF.

For the CDR3, the DNA is TGTGCCAGCAGCCAAGAGATACGGCAGCCCCAGCATTTT. This sequence encodes CASSQEIRQPQHF. V usage is TRBV3-1 (or the pseudogene TRBV3-2) and J usage is TRBJ1-5; D is ambiguous. Trimming cost V 0 bases and J 7 bases, with 7 bases left between them. The CDR3 is made up of 13 amino acids. Per germline, CDR1 LGHDT and CDR2 YNNKEL (reference sequence).

The chain couples TRBV19 to TRBJ2-7, with a weak D call TRBD1 (6 bases). CDR1 is LNHDA and CDR2 is SQIVND in the germline V gene (reference sequence). The ends were cut back, 1 base at V and 4 bases at J, with 11 bases in the middle. This CDR3 is 14 amino acids long. Here the CDR3 reads CASSIADSAYEQYF. The CDR3 nucleotides read TGTGCCAGTAGTATAGCGGACAGCGCATACGAGCAGTACTTC.

The CDR3 protein is CASAHRDGKNIQYF. The CDR3 region has the DNA TGCGCCAGCGCCCACAGGGACGGGAAAAACATTCAGTACTTC. The V gene is TRBV5-1, the J gene TRBJ2-4; perhaps TRBD1 as D (6 bases). Trimming cost V 7 bases and J 4 bases, with 15 bases left between them. Germline CDR1 SGHRS, CDR2 YFSETQ. The CDR3 has 14 amino acids.

J is TRBJ1-4 and V is TRBV5-1; D remains ambiguous. In germline, CDR1 is SGHRS, CDR2 YFSETQ. Trimming pared 2 bases from V and 0 bases from J, leaving 5 bases between. The CDR3 consists of 14 residues. DNA of the CDR3: TGCGCCAGCAGCTTCGGTTCAACTAATGAAAAACTGTTTTTT. Translated, it gives CASSFGSTNEKLFF.

The V gene is TRBV11-2, the J gene TRBJ2-6; D might be TRBD1 (5 bases). CDR1 is SGHAT and CDR2 is FQNNGV in the germline V gene. The CDR3 runs to 17 residues. Trimming took 4 bases from V and 0 from J, leaving 13 bases between them. CDR3 amino acids: CASSSYRPSSGANVLTF. CDR3 sequence (DNA): TGTGCCAGCAGCTCATACAGGCCGAGCTCTGGGGCCAACGTCCTGACTTTC.

This clone was recorded once. This rearrangement joins TRBV28 to TRBJ2-7, with D hard to call. The germline CDR1 and CDR2 sequences are MDHEN and SYDVKM. V was shortened by 3 bases and J by 3 bases, with 18 bases between the two germline ends. The CDR3 totals 16 residues. The CDR3 coding sequence is TGTGCCAGCAGTTTTGCTATCCAGGTCTCACTCTACGAGCAGTACTTC. Amino acid sequence: CASSFAIQVSLYEQYF.

The V and J genes are TRBV29-1 and TRBJ2-7; D possibly corresponds to TRBD1 (5 bases). Germline loops: CDR1 SQVTM, CDR2 ANQGSEA. Trimming stripped 2 bases from V and 6 bases from J, with 11 bases between. The CDR3 loop spans 12 amino acids. The DNA for the CDR3 is TGCAGCGTTGAACTAAACAGGCCCGAGCAGTACTTC. Protein: CSVELNRPEQYF.

The chain links TRBV3-1 (or the pseudogene TRBV3-2) to TRBJ2-7, with a weak D call TRBD1 (5 bases). The ends were cut back, 4 bases at V and 0 bases at J, with 7 bases in the middle. Germline V lookup: CDR1 LGHDT, CDR2 YNNKEL (reference sequence). The CDR3 covers 13 residues. Written as DNA, the CDR3 is TGTGCCAGCAGCCGGGGCTACTCCTACGAGCAGTACTTC. Residues: CASSRGYSYEQYF.

This clone has only a few counts. This chain uses TRBV5-4 with TRBJ1-2, with 10 positions matching TRBD1. The junction had 2 bases not matched to a gene; V was cut back by 4 bases and J by 2 bases. The CDR3 runs 14 residues. Germline assignment: CDR1 SGHNT and CDR2 YYREEE (reference sequence). CDR3 bases: TGTGCCAGCAGCCCGGGACAGGGGAACTATGGCTACACCTTC. It translates to CASSPGQGNYGYTF. The variable domain in full, completed from reference TRBV5-4 and TRBJ1-2, reads ETGVTQSPTHLIKTRGQQVTLRCSSQSGHNTVSWYQQALGQGPQFIFQYYREEENGRGNFPPRFSGLQFPNYSSELNVNALELDDSALYLCASSPGQGNYGYTFGSGTRLTVV.

This sequence joins TRBV6-5 and TRBJ2-7; 9 bases agree with TRBD2. The V gene end was trimmed by 5 bases and the J gene end by 3 bases; junction bases not matched to a gene: 2. In germline, CDR1 is MNHEY, CDR2 SVGAGI. The CDR3 consists of 13 residues. CDR3 protein: CASSKREDYEQYF. The CDR3 region has the DNA TGTGCCAGCAGTAAGCGGGAGGACTACGAGCAGTACTTC.

The chain employs TRBV2 and TRBJ2-2; 8 bases line up with TRBD2. Germline values: CDR1 SNHLY, CDR2 FYNNEI. The CDR3 runs 16 residues. Trimming took 0 bases from V and 1 from J; bases not matched to a gene: 1. CDR3 residues: CASSEASGKNTGELFF. The CDR3 DNA reads TGTGCCAGCAGTGAAGCTAGCGGGAAGAACACCGGGGAGCTGTTTTTT.